This T cell receptor (beta chain) emerged from a study of metastatic and nonmetastatic thyroid tumors (dated by TCRdb to between 2020 and 2021). Study-wide context: Repertoires were compared across peripheral blood and tumor or nodule tissue samples from malignant and benign thyroid patients. Study-wide findings and limitations: TCR beta diversity was reported as significantly higher in malignant tumors than in benign nodules, in both blood and tumor samples.

Library construction relied on PCR. For sequencing, an Illumina HiSeq 4000 was employed. The TCR beta-chain CDR3 region of each patient was profiled by high-throughput sequencing. The study's own analysis went as follows. The researchers built a classifier to tell apart papillary thyroid cancer patients with distant metastasis, based on CDR3 differences among clinicopathological groups. Repertoire diversity was assessed with the Shannon index, and tumor-blood repertoire similarity with the Morisita-Horn index. Through fastp at Q25 and MiXCR, TCRdb rebuilt clones from the public reads, retaining in-frame beta chains. What appears here as the V and J calls and clone size reflects TCRdb's work, not the paper's. Recorded for this sample are under 25,000 clones; roughly 23% of them occurred a single time. About 7.5% of the sample belongs to the ten largest clones. This clone occurred once. Its cognate antigen has yet to be identified. Compared with germline, one end of the junction differs, possibly owing to a read error.

Before undergoing thyroid surgery, none of the patients had been given any kind of treatment. The study retrospectively analysed patient clinical samples collected from the early 2010s to the late 2010s using T-cell receptor beta sequencing. The CDR3 spans 16 residues, from the cysteine through the phenylalanine. CDR3 DNA only is kept here, 48 bases in frame from base 1. The CDR1 and CDR2 encoded by the germline V gene (reference sequence) are DFQATT and SNEGSKA. Sequenced sample: adjacent normal tissue. The clonotype was recovered from a female donor with papillary thyroid cancer or a benign thyroid nodule (not recorded which). Some clones in this sample may be carry-over from other donors' samples. The chain uses TRBV20-1 and TRBJ2-5; 7 nucleotides in the junction match TRBD2. The CDR3 here reads CGASEPQAGHQETKYF. The nucleotide sequence is given as TGCGGTGCTAGCGAACCCCAAGCGGGGCACCAAGAGACCAAGTACTTC.